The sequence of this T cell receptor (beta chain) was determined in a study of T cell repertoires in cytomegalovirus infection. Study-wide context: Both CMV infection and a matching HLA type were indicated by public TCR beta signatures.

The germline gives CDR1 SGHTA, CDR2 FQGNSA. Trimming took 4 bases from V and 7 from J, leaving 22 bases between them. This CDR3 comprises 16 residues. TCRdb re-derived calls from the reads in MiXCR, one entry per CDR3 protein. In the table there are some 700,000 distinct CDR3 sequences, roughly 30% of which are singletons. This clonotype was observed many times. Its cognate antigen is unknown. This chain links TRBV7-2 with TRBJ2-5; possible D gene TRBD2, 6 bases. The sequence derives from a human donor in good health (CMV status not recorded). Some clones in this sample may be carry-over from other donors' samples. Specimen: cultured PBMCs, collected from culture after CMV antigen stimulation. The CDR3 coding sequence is TGTGCCAGCAGCTCACGTGGGGACTCCCTTACGGGGACCCAGTACTTC. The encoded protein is CASSSRGDSLTGTQYF. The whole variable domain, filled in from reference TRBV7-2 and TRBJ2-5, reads GAGVSQSPSNKVTEKGKDVELRCDPISGHTALYWYRQSLGQGLEFLIYFQGNSAPDKSGLPSDRFSAERTGGSVSTLTIQRTQQEDSAVYLCASSSRGDSLTGTQYFGPGTRLLVL.